The clone carrying this T cell receptor (beta chain) was seen only once. The record originates from a study of T cell repertoires in cytomegalovirus infection. Via MiXCR, TCRdb re-called the reads, giving one row per CDR3 protein. The repertoire includes 150,000 to 200,000 distinct CDR3 sequences, roughly 20% of them detected once, and just under 3% sits in the top ten. Trimming pared 0 bases from V and 5 bases from J, leaving 10 bases between. This CDR3 spans 14 amino acids. Material for sequencing was PBMCs. This clonotype originated in a human donor in good health (CMV status not recorded). Some clones in this sample may be carry-over from other donors' samples. The rearrangement joins TRBV12-3 or TRBV12-4 to TRBJ1-1, with no clear D. The CDR3 DNA is TGTGCCAGCAGTTTAGCGCTCAGAGGAACTGAAGCTTTCTTT. It encodes CASSLALRGTEAFF.